This TCR beta chain was captured by sequencing in a study of cytomegalovirus exposure and HLA in healthy donors (dated by TCRdb to 2017 to 2019). Study-wide context: An earlier analysis of around 600 of the donors reported approximately 300 Gb of sequence data and 120 million or so unique TCR beta sequences from about 179 million T cells. Approximately 310 gigabases of sequencing data and approximately 80 million unique TCR sequences were included in an early release covering roughly 600 HLA-typed donors. The genetic ancestry cluster associated with self-reported Caucasian donors included roughly four fifths of the roughly 380 genotyped donors. The aim of the study was to test whether cataloging public T cell receptors could identify signatures of past pathogen exposure. The study profiled the T cell repertoires of 666 subjects by immunosequencing and related them to cytomegalovirus serostatus. A separate validation cohort of roughly 130 different subjects was used in addition to the 666-subject first cohort. To predict cytomegalovirus infection status, the study brought together high-throughput TCR immunosequencing, statistical association of individual TCRs with disease status, and machine learning. A later analysis re-analyzed previously published TCR beta repertoires from 666 donors and added high-resolution HLA genotyping to study TCR occurrence patterns. The later analysis used no new phenotypic data to find candidate immune exposures, relying instead on TCR beta sequences and their occurrence across donors. In an earlier analysis of 500 to 650 of the donors, high-throughput TCR beta sequencing was used to judge whether each TCR beta V gene segment behaved as functional or pseudogenic. Alongside the repertoire data, information on donor age, sex, ethnicity and CMV serostatus was compiled. In a later genetic analysis, genome-wide SNP genotypes for about three fifths of the roughly 670 donors were used, and that subset was treated as a discovery cohort. All discovery cohort repertoires had been generated on a single sequencing platform. HLA typing included class I and class II loci at four-digit resolution. The number of donors typed differed by locus, with 629-630 for A, B, C, DRB1 and DQB1, about 500 for DQA1, some 570 for DPA1, and roughly 450 for DPB1. A few DR-DQ haplotypes were treated as single units for association and clustering because of strong linkage in the cohort. On average, over 200,000 unique TCR beta nucleotide sequences were sequenced per donor among 398 genotyped donors of the cohort, with 15% to 20% of those sequences being non-productive. The paper's findings and limits, for the study overall: Several of the top co-occurrence clusters appeared to be linked to parvovirus B19, influenza, CMV and Epstein-Barr virus, according to a later analysis. It was suggested by the authors that the approach could potentially be generalized to other disease states and immunological phenotypes. When HLA alleles, especially DR and DQ, strongly co-occurred, attributing TCR associations to individual alleles was difficult. CMV serostatus was the only immune exposure information available for the cohort. A group of highly shared sequence variants was considered likely to be a technical artifact of the sequencing pipeline. Specific HLA alleles were associated with over 15,000 TCR beta sequences at a false discovery rate of 0.05 in a later analysis. An earlier analysis of approximately 600 of the donors showed that most TCR beta V segments appeared in productive rearrangements either about 87% or about 30% of the time, which broadly matched IMGT annotations. In the study, some 180 TCR beta chains were listed as associated with cytomegalovirus. Linkage disequilibrium might explain the correlated functional status among segregating V segments, but an unknown experimental factor could not be ruled out. In vitro tests confirmed that a few of the cytomegalovirus-associated TCR beta chains recognize cytomegalovirus antigens. A later analysis found that HLA-associated TCR beta chains were more clonally expanded and had lower generation probabilities than equally common non-associated chains. The classifier was reported to diagnose cytomegalovirus status with high specificity and sensitivity in both the original and validation cohorts. In a later analysis, the rate of TCR association differed among HLA loci, with DRB1 alleles having the most associated TCRs and HLA-C alleles having the fewest. Only TCR beta chains were sequenced in this cohort, and the absence of alpha or paired-chain data limited detectable features. Because counts were too low, some 17 rarely observed V segments, including chromosome 9 orphons, were excluded from the earlier analysis of about 500 of the donors. The 87-base-pair reads could not distinguish some IMGT-functional V segments, including TRBV6-2 and TRBV6-3, so those segments were excluded. A later analysis found that most CMV-associated TCR beta chains appeared HLA-restricted, with HLA associations seemingly driven largely by CMV exposure. Because HLA typing was unavailable for some donors at each locus, only the typed subset was used in association tests. A later genetic analysis associated a missense DCLRE1C variant with V-gene and J-gene trimming of TCR beta chains, and an independent cohort replicated the association. Sequencing depth was assumed to be roughly uniform across donors in the presence/absence analyses, though that assumption may not hold. Compared with the roughly 670-donor mean, donors in an Asian-associated ancestry cluster had fewer N-insertions in productive TCRs, according to a later genetic analysis. Most TCR sequences were observed very rarely across donors, whereas some public TCRs were present in many individuals. A further reported finding was that TCR beta sequences accurately predicted the HLA-A and HLA-B alleles for most subjects in the first cohort.

Library creation used the immunoSEQ multiplex PCR assay. The multiplex PCR relied on a mix of 60 forward primers for TCR Vbeta segments and 13 reverse primers for TCR Jbeta segments. The CDR3 region of rearranged TCR beta genes was amplified from genomic DNA by a multiplex PCR assay. The amplified TCR beta libraries were sequenced on the Illumina HiSeq System as 87-base-pair reads. From the authors' description of their analysis: A later analysis tallied about 77 million unique TCR beta chains across the 666 repertoires, and about 12 million of those chains were shared by two or more donors. A nearest-neighbor algorithm error-corrected the raw reads and collapsed the reads into unique sequences, merging closely related sequences to remove PCR and sequencing errors. To assign V, D and J gene segments, CDR3 sequences were aligned to IMGT reference sequences. Each retained sequence needed at least a six-nucleotide match to both a V gene segment and a J gene segment. Rearrangements were called productive when the CDR3 lacked stop codons and stayed in frame with V and J; all others were non-productive. CDR3 was defined by IMGT convention, running from the second conserved V-encoded cysteine to the conserved J-encoded phenylalanine. In an earlier analysis of more than 550 of the donors, sequences lacking an unambiguous match to a single V gene segment were excluded. An earlier analysis of about 590 of the donors classified V segments as functional when productive rearrangements were above 56.7% and as segregating when the standard deviation between donors was above 5%. A statistical classification framework was built for diagnosing cytomegalovirus status from the catalog of TCR beta chain sequences. In a later analysis, V and J genes were assigned by comparing TCR nucleotide sequences against IMGT/GENE-DB human TR gene sequences. A later analysis assigned CDR3 sequences and most-parsimonious VDJ recombination scenarios with the TCRdist pipeline. In a later analysis, each TCR beta chain was defined by its CDR3 amino acid sequence together with its V-gene family, and reads lacking a unique V-gene family were excluded. As a way to deal with suspected cross-contamination and a sequencing artifact, a later analysis dropped nearly 600 nucleotide sequences that were highly shared and had low generation probability. In a later analysis, a clonal expansion index was calculated for each public chain from normalized within-repertoire ranks of inferred template counts. In a later analysis, generation probabilities were computed with a VDJ recombination model fitted to out-of-frame rearrangements, and the resulting probabilities were checked against IGoR. In a later analysis, TCR-TCR, TCR-HLA and TCR-CMV co-occurrence was scored with hypergeometric tests, and a repertoire-size bias correction was applied to TCR pairs. In a later analysis, false discovery rates were estimated by permuting HLA or CMV assignments 20 times. A later analysis grouped co-occurring TCRs with DBSCAN, adding TCRdist sequence similarity when clustering within HLA-allele-positive subsets. Repertoires with fewer than 30,000 or more than 120,000 public chains, plus five repertoires with anomalous nucleotide sharing, were excluded from co-occurrence clustering. TCRdb retrieved this table from immuneACCESS and kept in-frame rearrangements only. Not all clones are present; in checked studies, unresolved V genes account for under half, and no reason is known for the remainder. Clonal size and the V and J genes are those of that table, whereas D and trimming came from the DNA. Recorded for this sample are 150,000 to 200,000 clones; roughly 77% of them occurred a single time. The ten largest clones capture about 8% of the sample.

In the germline V gene (reference sequence), CDR1 corresponds to WNHNN and CDR2 to SYGVQD. The CDR3 covers 15 residues, taking in both the cysteine and the phenylalanine. The only DNA kept is the CDR3, 45 bases in frame from the first base. V is shortened by 7 bases, J by 8 bases, and the region joining them spans 21 bases. Of note for this clone: There is no known antigen for this receptor. No much larger clone is present one base from it, and per-base qualities are unavailable.

The cohort was made up of approximately 670 healthy bone marrow donors. All cohort members were sampled while nominally healthy, although unrecorded immune exposures were likely present. The donor tested CMV seropositive and was one of the 289 seropositive cohort members. Every donor gave a peripheral blood sample, and the peripheral blood mononuclear cells from that sample were used for TCR beta sequencing. Genomic DNA was extracted from the blood cell samples with the Qiagen DNeasy Blood Extraction Kit. The source material was PBMCs. This sequence originates from a woman in her 40s in good health and CMV-seropositive. The rearrangement combines TRBV10-1 with TRBJ2-1; no D gene call is confident. The CDR3 reads CASTTPNSWSHEQFF. The sequenced DNA is TGCGCCAGCACCACACCCAATTCATGGAGCCATGAGCAGTTCTTC.